This T cell receptor beta chain stems from a study of blood T cell dynamics during melanoma immunotherapy. The method was immunoSEQ multiplex PCR; TCRdb's version includes in-frame clones alone and lacks a portion of them. The sample includes almost 25,000 clones, about 83% of them seen just once. This CDR3 spans 15 amino acids. V shed 5 bases and J 9 bases; nucleotides not matched to a gene: 9. CDR1 MNHEY and CDR2 SVGAGI come from the germline V gene. Time point indicated: pre-treatment baseline. This chain joins TRBV6-5 and TRBJ2-1, with 11 bases that match TRBD2. This sample comprised blood, obtained from a patient treated with checkpoint blockade. This receptor was obtained from a human donor with melanoma. This CDR3 is CASSTSGSGVGEQFF. As DNA, the CDR3 is TGTGCCAGCAGTACTAGCGGGAGTGGTGTAGGTGAGCAGTTCTTC.